A single sample is the source of the 2 T cell receptor beta chains below, sequenced in a study of T-cell memory formation after mild COVID-19. TCRdb reprocessed the 5' RACE reads via MiXCR and lists one record per CDR3 protein. The data contain nearly 250,000 distinct CDR3 sequences, approximately 15% of them seen just once; the ten biggest clones take up 2.1%. Sequenced input: PBMCs or a T cell subset sorted from them (not recorded which). The receptors stem from an adult woman who had mild COVID-19 (a few samples of this study predate the infection). Cell type and time point are not known.

The J gene is TRBJ1-1, the V gene TRBV29-1; D is possibly TRBD1 (5 bases). V lost 4 bases, J lost 1 base, and 10 bases lay in between. The length of the CDR3 is 13 residues. The V gene's germline CDR1 is SQVTM and CDR2 ANQGSEA. The CDR3 nucleotides read TGCAGCGTTGCAAACGGGGGGAACACTGAAGCTTTCTTT. Protein product: CSVANGGNTEAFF.

V usage is TRBV5-1 and J usage is TRBJ1-2; a possible D gene is TRBD1 (6 bases). Trimming stripped 4 bases from V and 3 bases from J, with 13 bases between. From germline, CDR1 is SGHRS and CDR2 YFSETQ. This CDR3 comprises 14 residues. DNA of the CDR3: TGCGCCAGCAGCGAGGACCCAGGGGACTATGGCTACACCTTC. It yields the protein CASSEDPGDYGYTF.